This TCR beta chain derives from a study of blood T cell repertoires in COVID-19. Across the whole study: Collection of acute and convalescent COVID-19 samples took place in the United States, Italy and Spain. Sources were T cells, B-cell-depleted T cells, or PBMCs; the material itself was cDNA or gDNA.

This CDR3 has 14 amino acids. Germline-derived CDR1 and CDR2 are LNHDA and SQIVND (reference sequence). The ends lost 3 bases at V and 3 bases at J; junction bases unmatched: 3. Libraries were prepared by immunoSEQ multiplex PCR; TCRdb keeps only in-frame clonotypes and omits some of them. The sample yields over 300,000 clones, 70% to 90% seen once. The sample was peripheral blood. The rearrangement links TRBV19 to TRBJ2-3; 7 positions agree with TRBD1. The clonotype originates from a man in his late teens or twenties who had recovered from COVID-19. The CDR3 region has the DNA TGTGCCAGTAGTATGGGCAGGGGGACAGATACGCAGTATTTT. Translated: CASSMGRGTDTQYF. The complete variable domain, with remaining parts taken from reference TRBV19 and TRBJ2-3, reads DGGITQSPKYLFRKEGQNVTLSCEQNLNHDAMYWYRQDPGQGLRLIYYSQIVNDFQKGDIAEGYSVSREKKESFPLTVTSAQKNPTAFYLCASSMGRGTDTQYFGPGTRLTVL.